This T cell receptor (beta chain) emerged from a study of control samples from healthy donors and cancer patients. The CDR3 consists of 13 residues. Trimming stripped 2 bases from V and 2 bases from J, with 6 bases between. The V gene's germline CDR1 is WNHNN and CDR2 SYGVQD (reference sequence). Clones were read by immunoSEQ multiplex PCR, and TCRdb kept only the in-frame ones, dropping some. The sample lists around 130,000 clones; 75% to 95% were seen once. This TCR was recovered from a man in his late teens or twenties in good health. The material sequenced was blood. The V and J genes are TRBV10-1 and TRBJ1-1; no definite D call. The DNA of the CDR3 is TGCGCCAGCAGTGAGCTGGTAAACACTGAAGCTTTCTTT. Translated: CASSELVNTEAFF.